This T cell receptor beta chain is from a study of cytomegalovirus exposure and HLA in healthy donors. Study-wide findings and caveats: HLA restriction was apparent for most CMV-associated TCR beta chains in a later analysis. TCR beta chains numbering approximately 150 were designated cytomegalovirus-associated. Earlier analysis found most TCR beta V segments productive about 90% or about 30% of the time. It was reported in a later analysis that an Asian-associated ancestry cluster showed fewer N-insertions than the approximately 700-donor mean.

CDR1 is SGHVS and CDR2 is FQNEAQ in the germline V gene. Trimming took 1 base from V and 3 from J, leaving 12 bases between them. The CDR3 runs to 15 residues. This clone was picked up one time. Its antigen is undetermined. This PCR relied on a set of 60 Vbeta primers and 13 Jbeta primers. Method: immunoSEQ multiplex PCR; TCRdb's copy keeps in-frame clones and lacks some. Among about 72,000 clones listed, around 80% were seen once. The sample comprised PBMCs. The sequence was collected from a man aged 18 to 30 in good health and CMV-seronegative. V usage is TRBV7-8 and J usage is TRBJ1-2, with D perhaps matching TRBD1 (6 bases). The CDR3 nucleotides are TGTGCCAGCAGCTTAGTGATGTCAGGGGACTATGGCTACACCTTC. Its protein is CASSLVMSGDYGYTF.